One sample yielded the 3 T cell receptor beta chains listed below, sequenced in a study of early T cells in non-severe SARS-CoV-2 infection (dated by TCRdb to the early 2020s). Library method: 5' RACE. The sequencing machine was a NextSeq 500. In-frame beta chains were kept once TCRdb had trimmed the public reads at Q25 with fastp and called clones with MiXCR. Identical CDR3 protein sequences are pooled into one entry, listed with their most common genes and DNA. The table for this sample lists approximately 70,000 distinct CDR3 sequences; 12% of them were counted only once. The top ten constitute less than 20% of the sample. The sequencing here drew on whole blood, taken at baseline. The receptors were sampled from an adult who was a healthcare worker with PCR-confirmed SARS-CoV-2 infection or an uninfected control (not recorded which). The donor label of this sample is uncertain.

At least ten counts were recorded for this clonotype. The CDR3, as DNA: TGTGCCAGCACCACTGGGACGTTGAATGAAAAACTGTTTTTT. Translating gives CASTTGTLNEKLFF. The chain carries TRBV12-3 or TRBV12-4 and TRBJ1-4; a possible D gene is TRBD1 (5 bases). The CDR3 totals 14 residues. The ends were cut back, 7 bases at V and 5 bases at J, with 14 bases in the middle.

This clonotype was detected a few times. This chain links TRBV14 with TRBJ2-3, with D possibly TRBD2 on 5 matching bases. V was shortened by 1 base and J by 3 bases, with 17 bases between the two germline ends. The CDR3 length is 17 residues. The germline gives CDR1 SGHDN, CDR2 FVKESK. CDR3: CASSQGVRTRLTDTQYF. In DNA form, the CDR3 reads TGTGCCAGCAGCCAAGGAGTTAGGACTCGCCTAACAGATACGCAGTATTTT.

There are many counts of this clonotype. The chain links TRBV14 to TRBJ2-5; 11 bases line up with TRBD2. Trimming took 8 bases from V and 3 from J; bases not matched to a gene: 2. The germline gives CDR1 SGHDN, CDR2 FVKESK. The CDR3 covers 13 residues. The CDR3 region is CASAGLAEETQYF. The CDR3 DNA sequence: TGTGCCAGCGCGGGACTAGCGGAAGAGACCCAGTACTTC.